These 10 T cell receptor beta chains came from one sample sequenced in a study of OX40 agonist ivuxolimab in advanced cancers. The data were produced by immunoSEQ multiplex PCR, yet TCRdb's version contains in-frame clones alone and is incomplete. The profile shows 61,000 or so clones, 84% of them singletons. The sequenced sample was CD4+ or CD8+ T cells sorted from blood, obtained in a trial of the OX40 agonist ivuxolimab. Receptors were obtained from an adult with an advanced solid tumor such as melanoma, head and neck, liver or kidney cancer.

The chain couples TRBV7-8 to TRBJ2-2; 7 bases align to TRBD1. From germline, CDR1 is SGHVS and CDR2 FQNEAQ. With V trimmed by 4 bases and J by 6 bases, 11 bases remained unmatched. This CDR3 region has 16 residues. The DNA for the CDR3 is TGTGCCAGCAGCTCCAGGGACAGTAATATTGCCGGGGAGCTGTTTTTT. Protein product: CASSSRDSNIAGELFF.

The V and J genes are TRBV5-4 and TRBJ2-7; TRBD1 aligns across 10 bases. The CDR3 is 15 amino acids. The germline gives CDR1 SGHNT, CDR2 YYREEE (reference sequence). The trim removed 4 bases at V and 3 bases at J, leaving 7 bases unmatched. Here the CDR3 reads CASSPSRDRGYEQYF. For the CDR3, the DNA is TGTGCCAGCAGCCCATCCCGGGACAGGGGCTACGAGCAGTACTTC.

This clone came up once. The CDR3 region is CASSPPAGYNEKLFF. DNA of the CDR3: TGTGCCAGCTCACCACCGGCCGGGTATAATGAAAAACTGTTTTTT. This chain links TRBV18 with TRBJ1-4; D not resolved. Germline V CDR1 and CDR2: KGHSH, LQKENI. Trimming shortened V by 0 bases and J by 4 bases, and 9 bases separated the two germline ends. The CDR3 loop spans 15 amino acids.

The chain is built from TRBV6-5 and TRBJ2-3, with 11 bases fitting TRBD2. The CDR3 has 14 amino acids. Germline V gives CDR1 MNHEY, CDR2 SVGAGI. V was clipped by 10 bases and J by 5 bases; unmatched bases: 8. The CDR3, as DNA: TGTGCCATCGGTAGCGGGGGGGCCGGAGATACGCAGTATTTT. This translates into CAIGSGGAGDTQYF.

The V call is TRBV15, the J call TRBJ1-4; D ambiguous. Germline V gene sequence: CDR1 LNHNV, CDR2 YYDKDF (reference sequence). This CDR3 contains 16 residues. V dropped 0 bases and J dropped 0 bases, with 8 bases sitting between them. This CDR3 is CATSRDLGSTNEKLFF. Here the CDR3 DNA reads TGTGCCACCAGCAGAGATCTAGGATCAACTAATGAAAAACTGTTTTTT.

The rearrangement uses TRBV16 and TRBJ2-7; 11 bases align to TRBD1. Germline V gene lookup returns CDR1 KGHSY and CDR2 FQNENV. With 4 bases clipped from V and 6 bases from J, the junction kept 11 bases outside the gene matches. The CDR3 has 16 residues. CDR3 DNA sequence: TGTGCCAGCAGCCGGACATCCGGGACAGGGGGATTCGAGCAGTACTTC. Amino acid sequence: CASSRTSGTGGFEQYF.

This chain joins TRBV29-1 and TRBJ2-5, with 8 nucleotides matching TRBD2. The CDR3 is 13 residues long. The V and J ends lost 5 bases and 5 bases, in that order; junction bases with no gene match: 7. Germline values: CDR1 SQVTM, CDR2 ANQGSEA. The CDR3 region is CSVLRREAETQYF. The CDR3 DNA reads TGCAGCGTTTTAAGGCGGGAGGCGGAGACCCAGTACTTC. The complete variable domain, with remaining parts taken from reference TRBV29-1 and TRBJ2-5, reads SAVISQKPSRDICQRGTSLTIQCQVDSQVTMMFWYRQQPGQSLTLIATANQGSEATYESGFVIDKFPISRPNLTFSTLTVSNMSPEDSSIYLCSVLRREAETQYFGPGTRLLVL.

This clone has just a few counts. CDR3 amino acids: CAWVQSSGARDTQYF. CDR3 sequence (DNA): TGTGCCTGGGTCCAATCAAGCGGAGCGAGAGATACGCAGTATTTT. The chain carries TRBV30 and TRBJ2-3; TRBD2 is a possible D gene (5 bases). The V gene lost 5 bases and the J gene lost 5 bases, with 20 bases spanning the gap. Germline V gives CDR1 GTSNPN, CDR2 SVGIG (reference sequence). This CDR3 spans 15 amino acids.

V is TRBV30 and J is TRBJ2-5; 7 nucleotides agree with TRBD2. The ends lost 4 bases at V and 4 bases at J; junction bases unmatched: 9. Looked up from germline, CDR1 is GTSNPN and CDR2 is SVGIG (reference sequence). The CDR3 has 14 residues. DNA of the CDR3: TGTGCCTGGACTGGGGGAGGGCCAGGAGAGACCCAGTACTTC. The encoded protein is CAWTGGGPGETQYF.

The rearrangement links TRBV7-2 to TRBJ1-3, with 7 bases that match TRBD1. The germline gives CDR1 SGHTA, CDR2 FQGNSA. V shed 5 bases and J 6 bases; nucleotides not matched to a gene: 4. There are 13 residues in the CDR3. CDR3 in DNA: TGTGCCAGCAGCCTGACAGGGACAAACACCATATATTTT. Translation: CASSLTGTNTIYF. The full variable domain, with the rest looked up from reference TRBV7-2 and TRBJ1-3, is GAGVSQSPSNKVTEKGKDVELRCDPISGHTALYWYRQSLGQGLEFLIYFQGNSAPDKSGLPSDRFSAERTGGSVSTLTIQRTQQEDSAVYLCASSLTGTNTIYFGEGSWLTVV.